This TCR beta chain is from a study (dated by TCRdb to the mid-2010s). Study-wide context: The research examined where HIV persistence comes from in people whose immune systems controlled HIV infection without treatment.

Relative to its sample, this clonotype is large (0.1 to 1%). Its antigen has not been determined. Within one base of it there is no much larger clone, and no base qualities were kept. Receptors were amplified or captured by 5' RACE. This sample was sequenced with an Illumina HiSeq 2000. The public reads were reprocessed in TCRdb via fastp at Q25 and MiXCR, keeping in-frame beta chains. Under each unique CDR3 protein, matching rows form one entry showing the most common genes and DNA. This sample lists approximately 400 distinct CDR3 sequences; 7.5% to 9% were detected once. Of the sample, around half falls within the top ten clones. The receptor was derived from a male donor with HIV. Source material: effector memory T cells from blood PBMCs. Interpreted using the paper, the cell subset or site label stands for: effector memory CD4+ T cells.

This receptor carries the CDR3 CSAPRGEGGEQYF. The DNA sequence follows: TGCAGTGCTCCCCGGGGCGAGGGGGGCGAGCAGTACTTC. This chain joins TRBV20-1 to TRBJ2-7; the D gene cannot be resolved beyond TRBD1 or TRBD2, each matching 6 bases. V gives up 5 bases and J gives up 6 bases, and the segment between their germline ends measures 17 bases. The germline V gene encodes CDR1 DFQATT and CDR2 SNEGSKA (reference sequence). Taken from cysteine to phenylalanine, the CDR3 has 13 residues. The only DNA kept is the CDR3, 39 bases in frame from the first base.